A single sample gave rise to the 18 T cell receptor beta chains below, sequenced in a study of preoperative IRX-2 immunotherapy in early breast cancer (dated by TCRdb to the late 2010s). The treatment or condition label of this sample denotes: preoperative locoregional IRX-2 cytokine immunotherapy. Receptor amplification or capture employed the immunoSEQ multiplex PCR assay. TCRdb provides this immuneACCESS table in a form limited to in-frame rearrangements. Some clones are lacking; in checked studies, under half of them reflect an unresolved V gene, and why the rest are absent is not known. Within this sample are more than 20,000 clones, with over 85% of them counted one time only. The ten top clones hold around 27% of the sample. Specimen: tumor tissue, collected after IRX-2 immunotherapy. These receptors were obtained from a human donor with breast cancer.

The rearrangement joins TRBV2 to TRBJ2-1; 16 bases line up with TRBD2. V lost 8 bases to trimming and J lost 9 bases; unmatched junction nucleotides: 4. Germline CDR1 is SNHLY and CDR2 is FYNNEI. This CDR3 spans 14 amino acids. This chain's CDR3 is CASGTSGGESEQFF. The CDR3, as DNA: TGTGCCAGCGGGACTAGCGGGGGGGAAAGTGAGCAGTTCTTC. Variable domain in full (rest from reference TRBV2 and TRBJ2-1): EPEVTQTPSHQVTQMGQEVILRCVPISNHLYFYWYRQILGQKVEFLVSFYNNEISEKSEIFDDQFSVERPDGSNFTLKIRSTKLEDSAMYFCASGTSGGESEQFFGPGTRLTVL.

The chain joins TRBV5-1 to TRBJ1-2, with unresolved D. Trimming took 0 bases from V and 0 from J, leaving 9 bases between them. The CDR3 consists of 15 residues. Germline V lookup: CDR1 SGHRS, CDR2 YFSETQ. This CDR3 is CASSLGAGANYGYTF. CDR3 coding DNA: TGCGCCAGCAGCTTGGGAGCTGGGGCTAACTATGGCTACACCTTC. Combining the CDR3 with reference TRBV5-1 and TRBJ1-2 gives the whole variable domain KAGVTQTPRYLIKTRGQQVTLSCSPISGHRSVSWYQQTPGQGLQFLFEYFSETQRNKGNFPGRFSGRQFSNSRSEMNVSTLELGDSALYLCASSLGAGANYGYTFGSGTRLTVV.

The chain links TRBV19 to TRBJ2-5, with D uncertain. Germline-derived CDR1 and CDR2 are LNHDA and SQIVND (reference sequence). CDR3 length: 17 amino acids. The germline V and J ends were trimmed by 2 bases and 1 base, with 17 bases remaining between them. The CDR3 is CASSIKRQAQLQETQYF. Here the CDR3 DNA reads TGTGCCAGTAGTATAAAGAGGCAGGCACAGCTCCAAGAGACCCAGTACTTC.

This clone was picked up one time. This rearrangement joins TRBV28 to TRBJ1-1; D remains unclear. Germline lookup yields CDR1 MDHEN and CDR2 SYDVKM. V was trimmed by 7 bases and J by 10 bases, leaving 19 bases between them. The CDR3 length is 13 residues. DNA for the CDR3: TGTGCCAGCACCCTCCTCGGCGGGGTAAGAGCTTTCTTT. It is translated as CASTLLGGVRAFF.

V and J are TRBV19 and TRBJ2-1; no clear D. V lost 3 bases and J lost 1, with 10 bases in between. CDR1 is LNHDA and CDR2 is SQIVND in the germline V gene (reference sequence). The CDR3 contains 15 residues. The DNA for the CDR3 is TGTGCCAGTAGTATTAAGGCCGATTCCTACAATGAGCAGTTCTTC. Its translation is CASSIKADSYNEQFF.

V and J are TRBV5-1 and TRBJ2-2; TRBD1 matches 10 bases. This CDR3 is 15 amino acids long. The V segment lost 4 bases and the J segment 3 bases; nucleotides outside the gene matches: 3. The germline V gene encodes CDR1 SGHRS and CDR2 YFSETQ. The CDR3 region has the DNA TGCGCCAGCAGCCCGGGACAGGGGTACACCGGGGAGCTGTTTTTT. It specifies CASSPGQGYTGELFF. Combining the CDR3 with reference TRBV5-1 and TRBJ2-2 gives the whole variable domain KAGVTQTPRYLIKTRGQQVTLSCSPISGHRSVSWYQQTPGQGLQFLFEYFSETQRNKGNFPGRFSGRQFSNSRSEMNVSTLELGDSALYLCASSPGQGYTGELFFGEGSRLTVL.

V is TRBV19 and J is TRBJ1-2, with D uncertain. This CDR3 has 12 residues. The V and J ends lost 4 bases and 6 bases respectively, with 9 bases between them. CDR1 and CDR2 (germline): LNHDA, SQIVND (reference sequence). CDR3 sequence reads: CASSTRFDGYTF. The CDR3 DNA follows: TGTGCCAGTAGTACCCGATTCGATGGCTACACCTTC. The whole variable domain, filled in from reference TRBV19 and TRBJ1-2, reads DGGITQSPKYLFRKEGQNVTLSCEQNLNHDAMYWYRQDPGQGLRLIYYSQIVNDFQKGDIAEGYSVSREKKESFPLTVTSAQKNPTAFYLCASSTRFDGYTFGSGTRLTVV.

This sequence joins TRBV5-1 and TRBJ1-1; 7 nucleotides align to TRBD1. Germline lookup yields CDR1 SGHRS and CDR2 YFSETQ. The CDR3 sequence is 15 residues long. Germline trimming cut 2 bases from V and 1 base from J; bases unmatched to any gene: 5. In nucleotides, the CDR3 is TGCGCCAGCAGCTTCACAGGGGTGGCGAACACTGAAGCTTTCTTT. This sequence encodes CASSFTGVANTEAFF.

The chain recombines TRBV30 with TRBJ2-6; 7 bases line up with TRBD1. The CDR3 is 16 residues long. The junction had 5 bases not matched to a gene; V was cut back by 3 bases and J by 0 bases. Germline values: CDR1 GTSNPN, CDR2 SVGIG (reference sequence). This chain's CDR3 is CAWRLTGFSGANVLTF. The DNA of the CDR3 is TGTGCCTGGAGATTGACAGGGTTCTCTGGGGCCAACGTCCTGACTTTC.

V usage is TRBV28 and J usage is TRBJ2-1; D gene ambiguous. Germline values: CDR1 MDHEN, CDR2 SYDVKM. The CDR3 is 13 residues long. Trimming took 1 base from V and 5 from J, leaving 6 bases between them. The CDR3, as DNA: TGTGCCAGCAGTTTATACCGAAACAATGAGCAGTTCTTC. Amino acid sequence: CASSLYRNNEQFF.

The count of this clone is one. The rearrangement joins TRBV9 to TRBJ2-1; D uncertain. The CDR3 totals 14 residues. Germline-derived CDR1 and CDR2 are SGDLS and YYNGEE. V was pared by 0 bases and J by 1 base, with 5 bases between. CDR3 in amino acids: CASSVGISYNEQFF. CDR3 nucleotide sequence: TGTGCCAGCAGCGTAGGGATTTCCTACAATGAGCAGTTCTTC. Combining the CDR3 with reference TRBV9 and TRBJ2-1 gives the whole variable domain DSGVTQTPKHLITATGQRVTLRCSPRSGDLSVYWYQQSLDQGLQFLIQYYNGEERAKGNILERFSAQQFPDLHSELNLSSLELGDSALYFCASSVGISYNEQFFGPGTRLTVL.

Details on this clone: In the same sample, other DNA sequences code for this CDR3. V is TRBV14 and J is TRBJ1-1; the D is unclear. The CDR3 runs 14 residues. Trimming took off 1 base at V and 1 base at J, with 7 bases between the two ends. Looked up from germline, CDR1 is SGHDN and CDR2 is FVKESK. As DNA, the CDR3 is TGTGCCAGCAGCCAAGTTCTACAGAACACTGAAGCTTTCTTT. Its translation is CASSQVLQNTEAFF.

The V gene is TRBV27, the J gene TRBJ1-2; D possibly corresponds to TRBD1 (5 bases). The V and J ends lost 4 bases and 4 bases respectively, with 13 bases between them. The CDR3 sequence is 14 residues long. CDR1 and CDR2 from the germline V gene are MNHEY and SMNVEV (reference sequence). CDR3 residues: CASSSITGAYGYTF. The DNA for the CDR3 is TGTGCCAGCAGTTCCATAACAGGAGCCTATGGCTACACCTTC.

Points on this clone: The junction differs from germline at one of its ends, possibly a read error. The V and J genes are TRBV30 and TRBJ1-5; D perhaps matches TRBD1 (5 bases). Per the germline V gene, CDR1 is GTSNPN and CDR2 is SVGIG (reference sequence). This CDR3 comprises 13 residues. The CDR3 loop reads CAWTSRGDQPRHF. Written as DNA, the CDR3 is TGTGCCTGGACCTCTAGGGGAGATCAGCCCCGGCATTTT.

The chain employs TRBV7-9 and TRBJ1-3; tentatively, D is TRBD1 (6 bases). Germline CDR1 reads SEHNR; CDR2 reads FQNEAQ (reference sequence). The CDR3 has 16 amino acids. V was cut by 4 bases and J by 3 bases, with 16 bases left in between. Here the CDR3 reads CASSWGATFDGNTIYF. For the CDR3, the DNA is TGTGCCAGCAGCTGGGGGGCGACTTTTGATGGAAACACCATATATTTT.

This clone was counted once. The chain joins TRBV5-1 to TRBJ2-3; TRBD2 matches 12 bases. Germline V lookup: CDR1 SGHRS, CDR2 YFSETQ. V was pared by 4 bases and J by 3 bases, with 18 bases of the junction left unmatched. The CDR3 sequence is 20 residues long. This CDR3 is CASSSRLAGARMVGTDTQYF. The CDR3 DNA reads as TGCGCCAGCAGCAGTCGACTAGCGGGGGCCAGGATGGTAGGGACAGATACGCAGTATTTT.

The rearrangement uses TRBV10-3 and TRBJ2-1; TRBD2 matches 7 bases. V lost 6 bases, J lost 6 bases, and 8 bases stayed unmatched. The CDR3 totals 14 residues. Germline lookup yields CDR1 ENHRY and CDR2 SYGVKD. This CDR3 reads CAISRLGLPNEQFF. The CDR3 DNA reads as TGTGCCATCAGCCGATTGGGACTACCCAATGAGCAGTTCTTC.

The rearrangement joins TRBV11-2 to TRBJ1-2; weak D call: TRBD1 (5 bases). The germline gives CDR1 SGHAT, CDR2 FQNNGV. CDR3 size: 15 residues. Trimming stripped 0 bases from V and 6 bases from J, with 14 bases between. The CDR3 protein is CASSLDWGGNDGYTF. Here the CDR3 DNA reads TGTGCCAGCAGCTTAGATTGGGGGGGAAACGATGGCTACACCTTC. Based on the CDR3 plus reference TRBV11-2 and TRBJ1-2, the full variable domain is EAGVAQSPRYKIIEKRQSVAFWCNPISGHATLYWYQQILGQGPKLLIQFQNNGVVDDSQLPKDRFSAERLKGVDSTLKIQPAKLEDSAVYLCASSLDWGGNDGYTFGSGTRLTVV.